The T cell receptor (beta chain) under discussion was sequenced for a study of OX40 agonist ivuxolimab in advanced cancers. For context, the study as a whole: Ivuxolimab, which targeted the costimulatory receptor OX40 (CD134), was an agonistic, fully human IgG2 monoclonal antibody. Intravenous ivuxolimab was administered to patients every 2 weeks at six dose levels: 0.01, 0.1, 0.3, 1.5, 3 and 10 mg/kg. Among the roughly 54 dose-escalation patients, 19 had hepatocellular carcinoma, 15 melanoma, 9 renal cell carcinoma and 9 head and neck cancer. A male proportion of approximately 83% and a mean age of approximately 61 years, ranging from 23 to 79, were recorded for the dose-escalation cohort. Prior anti-PD-1, anti-PD-L1 or anti-CTLA-4 therapy was permitted, and approximately 40% of dose-escalation patients had received checkpoint inhibitors. Partial responses occurred in three dose-escalation patients: two with cutaneous melanoma and one with hepatocellular carcinoma. The purpose of peripheral TCRbeta sequencing was to test whether ivuxolimab changed TCR sequence diversity and led to clonal T-cell expansion. The paper describes the monotherapy dose-escalation part (N of about 52 patients) of the phase I trial of ivuxolimab.

Turning to this clone: There is no known antigen for this receptor. Base quality data are lacking; no much larger clone is found one base away.

V has 0 bases trimmed and J has 5 bases trimmed; junction bases matching no gene number 2. Measured from the cysteine to the phenylalanine, the CDR3 is 13 residues long. The read is trimmed to its CDR3 DNA, 39 bases read in frame from base 1. As encoded in the germline V gene (reference sequence), CDR1 is GTSNPN while CDR2 is SVGIG. The full study reports these points: Partial responders in the 0.1-3.0 mg/kg groups had among the lowest normalized peripheral clonal expansion, especially among CD8+ T cells. At doses from 0.1 to 3.0 mg/kg, clonal expansion was seen in both CD4+ and CD8+ blood T cells between baseline and week 6. Antigen specificity was not determined for the clonally expanded peripheral T cells. After ivuxolimab, CD8+ T cells had more expanded clones than CD4+ T cells on average. Low levels of normalized T-cell clonal expansion were also seen in some nonresponding patients.

The trial excluded patients who had a history of autoimmune disease or were on systemic immunosuppression. Peripheral blood for TCR sequencing was collected from all dose cohorts at baseline, on cycle 4 day 1, and on cycle 7 day 1. The samples were taken from a phase I, first-in-human, multicenter, open-label dose-escalation trial of ivuxolimab. Adults with locally advanced or metastatic head and neck squamous cell, hepatocellular, melanoma or renal cell carcinoma were enrolled in the trial. Before TCR sequencing, CD4+ T cells and CD8+ T cells were sorted from peripheral blood as separate populations. Genomic DNA was extracted from sorted cells for sequencing of the TCRbeta CDR3 region. The immunoSEQ Assay was used to sequence the TCRbeta CDR3 regions. Held by TCRdb, this immuneACCESS table contains in-frame sequences only and omits some clones. Under half of the omission traces to an unresolved V gene where checked; the cause of the rest is unknown. The sample includes about 100,000 clones, with around 90% observed a single time. The top ten clonotypes cover 0.95% to 1.5% of the sample.

In this chain, TRBV30 is recombined with TRBJ2-3, and TRBD2 aligns with 7 junction nucleotides. The receptor was derived from an adult with an advanced solid tumor such as melanoma, head and neck, liver or kidney cancer. Sequencing was performed on CD4+ or CD8+ T cells sorted from blood, taken in a trial of the OX40 agonist ivuxolimab. The CDR3 reads CAWSVGEGDTQYF. Read as DNA, the sequence is TGTGCCTGGAGTGTAGGGGAGGGAGATACGCAGTATTTT.